Presented here are 17 T cell receptor beta chains from one specimen sequenced in a study of blood T cell repertoires in COVID-19 (dated by TCRdb to the early 2020s). Library method: the immunoSEQ multiplex PCR assay. Imported from immuneACCESS, the table was reduced by TCRdb to in-frame sequences with V and J called. These copies leave out some clones; in studies compared against another copy, an unresolved V gene accounts for under half, and the cause of the remainder is not known. This sample has roughly 380,000 clones in its table, and approximately 91% of those were observed once. The ten largest clones take up about 1.6% of the sample. The specimen was peripheral blood. The receptors derive from a woman aged 35 to 49 with COVID-19, enrolled during active disease.

The chain combines TRBV28 with TRBJ2-7; TRBD1 aligns across 9 bases. The germline gives CDR1 MDHEN, CDR2 SYDVKM. The V segment lost 5 bases and the J segment 1 base; nucleotides outside the gene matches: 6. The CDR3 consists of 15 residues. The CDR3 reads CASSPGTGTSYEQYF. The CDR3, as DNA: TGTGCCAGCAGTCCTGGGACAGGGACTTCCTACGAGCAGTACTTC. Full variable domain (rest looked up from reference TRBV28 and TRBJ2-7): DVKVTQSSRYLVKRTGEKVFLECVQDMDHENMFWYRQDPGLGLRLIYFSYDVKMKEKGDIPEGYSVSREKKERFSLILESASTNQTSMYLCASSPGTGTSYEQYFGPGTRLTVT.

The rearrangement uses TRBV6-5 and TRBJ2-1; 8 nucleotides line up with TRBD2. V dropped 2 bases and J dropped 4; count of bases not matched to a gene: 7. The CDR3 consists of 16 residues. CDR1 MNHEY and CDR2 SVGAGI come from the germline V gene. This chain's CDR3 is CASSYPSSSGYNEQFF. Here the CDR3 DNA reads TGTGCCAGCAGTTACCCCTCCTCTAGCGGGTACAATGAGCAGTTCTTC.

The CDR3 region has the DNA TGCGCCAGCAGCTTGGGGGCTAGCGGGGGAGTTCAAGAGACCCAGTACTTC. This sequence encodes CASSLGASGGVQETQYF. The chain uses TRBV5-1 and TRBJ2-5, with TRBD2 identical over 10 bases. The V segment lost 0 bases and the J segment 2 bases; nucleotides outside the gene matches: 7. Germline CDR1 is SGHRS and CDR2 is YFSETQ. There are 17 residues in the CDR3.

This clone has a single count. The chain links TRBV4-1 to TRBJ1-1; possible D gene TRBD1, 5 bases. The CDR3 is made up of 16 amino acids. Per the germline V gene, CDR1 is MGHRA and CDR2 is YSYEKL. Trimming removed 1 base at V and 0 bases at J, with 12 bases between. The CDR3 bases are TGCGCCAGCAGCCAAGGTTGGGCAGGGCTGAACACTGAAGCTTTCTTT. Its translation: CASSQGWAGLNTEAFF.

This sequence joins TRBV30 and TRBJ1-6; 8 nucleotides agree with TRBD1. CDR3 length: 13 amino acids. Trimming removed 4 bases from V and 8 bases from J; junction bases left unmatched: 4. The germline gives CDR1 GTSNPN, CDR2 SVGIG (reference sequence). CDR3 nucleotide sequence: TGTGCCTGGAACTTACAGGGGGATTCACCCCTCCACTTT. Translating gives CAWNLQGDSPLHF.

Only one count was recorded for this clone. V gene TRBV7-9 combines with J gene TRBJ1-4; a possible D gene is TRBD1 (5 bases). The CDR3 is 15 residues long. V was pared by 3 bases and J by 4 bases, with 12 bases between. Per germline, CDR1 SEHNR and CDR2 FQNEAQ (reference sequence). As DNA, the CDR3 is TGTGCCAGCAGCTTGCTGTCTAGGGGTAATGAAAAACTGTTTTTT. It translates to CASSLLSRGNEKLFF.

DNA for the CDR3: TGTGCCAGCAAAAATGTAGGAAACACCATATATTTT. It codes for CASKNVGNTIYF. The chain has TRBV9 and TRBJ1-3; D is uncertain. Per the germline V gene, CDR1 is SGDLS and CDR2 is YYNGEE. The V end lost 6 bases, the J end lost 4 bases, and 8 bases lay between the germline ends. This CDR3 is 12 amino acids long.

V usage is TRBV29-1 and J usage is TRBJ2-7; D may be TRBD1 (5 bases). This CDR3 contains 12 residues. Trimming took off 6 bases at V and 1 base at J, with 10 bases between the two ends. Germline-derived CDR1 and CDR2 are SQVTM and ANQGSEA. The DNA of the CDR3 is TGCAGCGTGACAGTTCAATCCTACGAGCAGTACTTC. Its translation is CSVTVQSYEQYF.

The gene calls are TRBV2 and TRBJ1-4; D gene unclear. Looked up from germline, CDR1 is SNHLY and CDR2 is FYNNEI. The germline V and J ends were trimmed by 4 bases and 6 bases, with 12 bases remaining between them. CDR3 length: 14 amino acids. CDR3 in amino acids: CASSGRAGDEKLFF. CDR3 sequence (DNA): TGTGCCAGCAGTGGGAGGGCTGGGGATGAAAAACTGTTTTTT.

The sample holds one count of this clone. The chain couples TRBV6-6 to TRBJ1-6, with D possibly TRBD1 on 5 matching bases. This CDR3 has 15 amino acids. Trimming cost V 8 bases and J 6 bases, with 17 bases left between them. Germline lookup yields CDR1 MNHNY and CDR2 SVGAGI (reference sequence). Here the CDR3 reads CASGYSGTPNSPLHF. The CDR3 nucleotides read TGTGCCAGCGGGTATTCCGGGACTCCTAATTCACCCCTCCACTTT.

The chain links TRBV19 to TRBJ1-4; D not certain. The ends were cut back, 10 bases at V and 4 bases at J, with 16 bases in the middle. Germline lookup yields CDR1 LNHDA and CDR2 SQIVND (reference sequence). The CDR3 length is 14 residues. This CDR3 reads CATQSRSRNEKLFF. The CDR3 region has the DNA TGTGCCACCCAATCTAGATCACGTAATGAAAAACTGTTTTTT.

The gene calls are TRBV5-1 and TRBJ2-3, with TRBD2 matching 9 bases. The CDR3 consists of 13 residues. The germline V gene encodes CDR1 SGHRS and CDR2 YFSETQ. With V trimmed by 8 bases and J by 4 bases, 5 bases remained unmatched. CDR3 amino acids: CASAGTSPDTQYF. The CDR3 nucleotides read TGCGCCAGTGCCGGGACTAGCCCAGATACGCAGTATTTT. Full variable domain (remainder filled in from reference TRBV5-1 and TRBJ2-3): KAGVTQTPRYLIKTRGQQVTLSCSPISGHRSVSWYQQTPGQGLQFLFEYFSETQRNKGNFPGRFSGRQFSNSRSEMNVSTLELGDSALYLCASAGTSPDTQYFGPGTRLTVL.

This clone appeared once. V and J are TRBV19 and TRBJ1-5; 8 bases align to TRBD1. Germline values: CDR1 LNHDA, CDR2 SQIVND (reference sequence). V was pared by 8 bases and J by 4 bases, with 10 bases of the junction left unmatched. This CDR3 is built from 15 residues. CDR3 sequence (DNA): TGTGCCAGTCAACTCGGGGGGACAGGAAATCAGCCCCAGCATTTT. It specifies CASQLGGTGNQPQHF.

The genes are TRBV28 and TRBJ1-4; tentative D call: TRBD1 (5 bases). V dropped 5 bases and J dropped 5 bases, with 12 bases sitting between them. CDR3 length equals 14 residues. Germline loops: CDR1 MDHEN, CDR2 SYDVKM. The CDR3 protein is CASSPRTRNEKLFF. The CDR3, as DNA: TGTGCCAGCAGTCCCCGGACACGAAATGAAAAACTGTTTTTT.

The chain couples TRBV19 to TRBJ1-1; TRBD1 matches at 10 bases. V lost 7 bases and J lost 8; bases outside the gene matches: 10. Germline CDR1 reads LNHDA; CDR2 reads SQIVND (reference sequence). The CDR3 covers 14 residues. The CDR3 DNA reads TGTGCCAGTAAGACACTCGGGACAGGGGTAGAAGCTTTCTTT. Translated: CASKTLGTGVEAFF.

The CDR3 here is CASKNSYNEQFF. CDR3 nucleotides: TGTGCCAGCAAAAACAGCTACAATGAGCAGTTCTTC. The gene calls are TRBV2 and TRBJ2-1; D call uncertain. The CDR3 runs to 12 residues. With 7 bases removed from V and 3 bases from J, the gap between germline ends came to 7 bases. CDR1 is SNHLY and CDR2 is FYNNEI in the germline V gene. The full variable domain, rest sourced from reference TRBV2 and TRBJ2-1, is EPEVTQTPSHQVTQMGQEVILRCVPISNHLYFYWYRQILGQKVEFLVSFYNNEISEKSEIFDDQFSVERPDGSNFTLKIRSTKLEDSAMYFCASKNSYNEQFFGPGTRLTVL.

This clone was recorded only once. This rearrangement joins TRBV28 to TRBJ2-1, with 8 bases lining up with TRBD2. Per the germline V gene, CDR1 is MDHEN and CDR2 is SYDVKM. The CDR3 extends over 16 amino acids. J gave up 4 bases and V 5 bases, and 10 bases lay outside the gene matches. The CDR3 bases are TGTGCCAGCAGTAACCCGACCCGGGGGGGGTACAATGAGCAGTTCTTC. It encodes CASSNPTRGGYNEQFF.